This T cell receptor beta chain was captured in a study of cytomegalovirus exposure and HLA in healthy donors. Across the whole study: When 350 to 500 donors were genotyped, approximately 81% of them were found to fall in the Caucasian-associated ancestry cluster. Broader study findings: On later analysis, the bulk of CMV-associated TCR beta chains appeared to be HLA-restricted. The Asian-associated ancestry cluster reportedly had fewer N-insertions than the approximately 690-donor mean in a later analysis. TCR beta sequences reportedly predicted most subjects' HLA-A and HLA-B alleles accurately.

60 Vbeta and 13 Jbeta primers were used in PCR. Assay: immunoSEQ multiplex PCR; the TCRdb copy retains only in-frame clones and omits some. The repertoire includes about 190,000 clones, 84% of them detected once, and approximately 0.26% sits in the top ten. On this clone: Its antigen remains unidentified.

This CDR3 region has 14 residues. Sequences were obtained from PBMCs. This chain uses TRBV21-1 with TRBJ1-2. TRBV21-1 is classified as a pseudogene. This TCR came from a boy between 10 and 17 years old in good health and CMV-seronegative. CDR3 DNA sequence: TGTGCCAGCAGCAAAGGTGAAGTCATGAGTGGCTACACCTTC. Translated: CASSKGEVMSGYTF.